This T cell receptor (beta chain) originates from a study of T-cell reconstitution after alpha-beta-depleted transplantation in children. As for this clonotype: The antigen remains unidentified. Germline is not matched at one junction end, which may reflect a read error.

During its preparation, the TCRbeta library received unique molecular identifiers. A single record per CDR3 protein comes from TCRdb applying MiXCR to the PCR reads. This table holds about 440,000 distinct CDR3 sequences, about 45% found once. From germline, CDR1 is MNHNS and CDR2 SASEGT. This CDR3 is built from 15 residues. Overall study results and limits: At around two months after transplant, the alpha-beta T cells were reportedly derived from several hundred expanded clones that came from non-depleted graft cells.

The rearrangement joins TRBV6-1 to TRBJ2-2, with D uncertain. This material consisted of PBMCs, taken before TCRalphabeta/CD19-depleted stem cell transplant. The TCR sequence derives from a girl aged 2-9 years with aplastic anemia, due to receive a stem cell transplant. The CDR3 is CATSRREGGTGELFF. The CDR3 region has the DNA TGTGCCACCAGTCGTCGTGAAGGTGGCACCGGGGAGCTGTTTTTT.